Presented here are 7 T cell receptor beta chains from one specimen sequenced in a study of T cell responses to AZD1222 COVID-19 vaccine. The method was immunoSEQ multiplex PCR; TCRdb's version includes in-frame clones alone and lacks a portion of them. Counted here are more than 110,000 clones, more than 85% occurring once; the ten biggest clones make up less than 6.5%. The starting material was peripheral blood, obtained on day 0 of AZD1222 vaccination. The receptors derive from an adult in good health.

The chain is built from TRBV7-2 and TRBJ2-7; weak D call: TRBD2 (6 bases). The CDR3 is made up of 14 amino acids. V lost 4 bases to trimming and J lost 1 base, with 11 bases between them. Germline loops: CDR1 SGHTA, CDR2 FQGNSA. CDR3 sequence: CASSSTRMSYEQYF. The CDR3 DNA is TGTGCCAGCAGCTCGACTAGAATGTCCTACGAGCAGTACTTC.

This clone appeared a single time. The chain uses TRBV2 and TRBJ2-1, with 12 bases identical to TRBD2. J lost 8 bases, V lost 6 bases, and 8 bases had no gene match. CDR3 length: 15 amino acids. Germline V gene lookup returns CDR1 SNHLY and CDR2 FYNNEI. For the CDR3, the DNA is TGTGCCAGCAGGGTCGCTAGCGGGAGGGGGTATGAGCAGTTCTTC. This codes for CASRVASGRGYEQFF.

This sequence joins TRBV5-4 and TRBJ2-5, with 7 bases fitting TRBD2. Germline assignment: CDR1 SGHNT and CDR2 YYREEE (reference sequence). This CDR3 has 16 residues. V trimming: 1 base; J trimming: 5 bases; junction bases outside the gene matches: 11. As DNA, the CDR3 is TGTGCCAGCAGCTTGTTCGGGGGAGGGCCCCAGGAGACCCAGTACTTC. Translated, it gives CASSLFGGGPQETQYF.

V gene TRBV11-1 combines with J gene TRBJ2-5; TRBD1 is a possible D gene (6 bases). Germline CDR1 and CDR2: SGHAT and FQDESV (reference sequence). V dropped 0 bases and J dropped 0 bases, with 11 bases sitting between them. This CDR3 spans 16 amino acids. Here the CDR3 DNA reads TGTGCCAGCAGCTTAGCAACAGGGAGATACCAAGAGACCCAGTACTTC. It encodes CASSLATGRYQETQYF.

The chain has TRBV11-1 and TRBJ2-1, with D tentatively TRBD2 (5 bases). The CDR3 runs 13 residues. Germline-derived CDR1 and CDR2 are SGHAT and FQDESV (reference sequence). Trimming took 0 bases from V and 9 from J, leaving 9 bases between them. The CDR3 DNA is TGTGCCAGCAGCTTAGCGGGAGTGGGTGAGCAGTTCTTC. Protein product: CASSLAGVGEQFF.

The chain recombines TRBV7-9 with TRBJ1-2; 7 bases agree with TRBD1. Per the germline V gene, CDR1 is SEHNR and CDR2 is FQNEAQ (reference sequence). The CDR3 has 17 amino acids. The trim removed 1 base at V and 3 bases at J, leaving 11 bases unmatched. CDR3 DNA sequence: TGTGCCAGCAGCTTAGTGAGTTACCCAGACAGGGACTATGGCTACACCTTC. Translating gives CASSLVSYPDRDYGYTF.

The chain employs TRBV6-5 and TRBJ1-1; the match to TRBD1 covers 11 bases. The V and J ends lost 7 bases and 3 bases, in that order; junction bases with no gene match: 4. The germline V gene has CDR1 MNHEY and CDR2 SVGAGI. This CDR3 contains 14 residues. The CDR3: CASKTGQGDTEAFF. In DNA form, the CDR3 reads TGTGCCAGCAAGACGGGACAGGGGGACACTGAAGCTTTCTTT.